The TCR beta chain under discussion was sequenced for a study of T cells in Graves' hyperthyroidism and ophthalmopathy. Whole-study findings and limits: Most expanded thyroid clonotypes above 0.001 recurred in blood.

Ten or more counts support this clonotype. Its antigen is still unknown. V was pared by 7 bases and J by 0 bases, with 15 bases between. CDR1 SEHNR and CDR2 FQNEAQ come from the germline V gene (reference sequence). The CDR3 has 15 residues. Each diagnosis drew on symptoms, thyroxine, TRAb, thyroid ultrasound and orbital computed tomography findings. RNA transcripts gave rise to amplified TCR beta CDR3 regions. HTBI primers were the set used in a first-round RT-PCR of the TCR CDR3. Each CDR3 protein gets one entry after TCRdb re-called the multiplex PCR reads with MiXCR. Of hundreds of thousands of distinct CDR3 sequences in the sample, around 15% were seen once.

V is TRBV7-9 and J is TRBJ1-1; D gene ambiguous. This clonotype was obtained from a woman aged 18 to 35 with Graves' hyperthyroidism. The specimen was blood. CDR3: CASTRGESMNTEAFF. DNA of the CDR3: TGTGCCAGCACCAGAGGCGAGAGTATGAACACTGAAGCTTTCTTT.